The TCR beta chain under discussion was sequenced for a study of blood T cell repertoires in COVID-19. Study as a whole: COVID-19 samples, acute and convalescent, were from the United States, Italy and Spain. The analysed material was cDNA or gDNA that came from T cells, B-cell-depleted T cells, or PBMCs.

The CDR3 is 16 residues long. Between the trimmed V and J ends, which lost 0 bases and 1 base, there was a span of 10 bases. From germline, CDR1 is LGHNT and CDR2 FRNRAP. Under the authors' procedure: Reference gene primer amplification gave nucleated cell count estimates. Here immunoSEQ multiplex PCR was the method, and the copy in TCRdb shows in-frame clones only, minus some. The DNA gave D and trimming, while V, J and clone size come from that table. The sample yields 35,000 to 45,000 clones, roughly 78% seen once. Sequencing used peripheral blood. This chain joins TRBV12-5 and TRBJ2-4, with D maybe TRBD1 (5 bases). The TCR comes from a man aged 60-69 years with acute or convalescent COVID-19. CDR3 bases: TGTGCTAGTGGTTTGGTACCAGGGCTGGCCAAAAACATTCAGTACTTC. Amino acid sequence: CASGLVPGLAKNIQYF.